Reported below is one T cell receptor (beta chain). This sample stems from a study of follicular helper T cells after annual influenza vaccination. V lost 5 bases to trimming and J lost 5 bases, with 13 bases between them. The CDR3 has 14 residues. Germline V gene data show CDR1 as SGHTA and CDR2 as FQGNSA. Here immunoSEQ multiplex PCR was the method, and the copy in TCRdb shows in-frame clones only, minus some. The repertoire holds about 14,000 clones, with approximately 80% as singletons. The time point was: 2015-2016 season, pre-vaccination. Sample: CXCR5- memory CD4+ T cells sorted from blood, taken on the day of influenza vaccination. The origin of this receptor is an adult who received the influenza vaccine. The genes are TRBV7-2 and TRBJ2-1; weak D call: TRBD2 (5 bases). The DNA of the CDR3 is TGTGCCAGCAGCCCCGACTACCTGAACAATGAGCAGTTCTTC. This sequence encodes CASSPDYLNNEQFF. Supplemented by reference TRBV7-2 and TRBJ2-1, the full variable domain reads GAGVSQSPSNKVTEKGKDVELRCDPISGHTALYWYRQSLGQGLEFLIYFQGNSAPDKSGLPSDRFSAERTGGSVSTLTIQRTQQEDSAVYLCASSPDYLNNEQFFGPGTRLTVL.